This TCR beta chain emerged from a study of a mutant IDH1 vaccine in newly diagnosed glioma. The wider study: Once 4-6 weeks had passed after radiotherapy alone, vaccination started, or it started with temozolomide cycles. Previous treatment comprised radiotherapy, temozolomide, or both, mostly both. Findings and limits, study-wide: Among top peripheral T cell clonotypes, changes seemed unrelated to pseudoprogression.

Using immunoSEQ multiplex PCR, the repertoire was profiled, and TCRdb retains in-frame clones only, with some absent. Among 30,000 to 40,000 clones listed, roughly 77% were seen once. In regard to this clone: Its target is not known.

Time point given: week 35, safety follow-up. The content of each vaccine dose was 300 ug of mutant IDH1 20-mer peptide, and topical imiquimod accompanied it. The CDR3 length is 14 residues. Trimming at V came to 11 bases and at J to 2 bases, leaving 8 bases not matched to a gene. Germline V gives CDR1 ENHRY, CDR2 SYGVKD. The sequence was collected from a man aged 40-49 years with glioma. Some clones in this sample may be carry-over from other donors' samples. The chain combines TRBV10-3 with TRBJ1-2; 10 bases line up with TRBD1. Sequences were derived from PBMCs, sampled from a glioma patient whose treatment included an IDH1 peptide vaccine. DNA for the CDR3: TGTGCCCTTGGACAGGGGGTTGGCAACTATGGCTACACCTTC. As protein: CALGQGVGNYGYTF.